A selection of T cell receptor beta chains follows, all from one sample in a study of cytomegalovirus exposure and HLA in healthy donors. Data came from immunoSEQ multiplex PCR; TCRdb stores just in-frame clones and leaves some out. The data contain about 200,000 clones, over 75% of them seen just once; the ten biggest clones take up 0.2% to 0.25%. The specimen was PBMCs. The receptor source for this set is a girl aged 2-10 years in good health and CMV-seronegative. CDR3s include the opening cysteine and the closing phenylalanine or tryptophan. D genes are given only for firm matches. For some rows the clone size is stated as once, few or many, or as a class when expanded; others skip it.

cdr3_aa: CASSYGQGDTEAFF
cdr3_nt: TGCGCCAGCAGCTACGGACAGGGTGACACTGAAGCTTTCTTT
d_call: TRBD1
j_call: TRBJ1-1
v_call: TRBV4-1
clone_size: few

cdr3_aa: CASNEGTSYEQYF
cdr3_nt: TGCGCCAGCAACGAGGGTACGTCCTACGAGCAGTACTTC
d_call: NA
j_call: TRBJ2-7
v_call: TRBV5-1
clone_size: NA

cdr3_aa: CAIRGLTDTRYF
cdr3_nt: TGTGCCATCAGGGGACTGACAGATACGCGGTATTTT
d_call: NA
j_call: TRBJ2-3
v_call: TRBV10-3
clone_size: NA

cdr3_aa: CSVEAGGNTIYF
cdr3_nt: TGCAGCGTTGAGGCAGGAGGAAACACCATATATTTT
d_call: NA
j_call: TRBJ1-3
v_call: TRBV29-1
clone_size: NA

cdr3_aa: CASSLVGGLRQETQYF
cdr3_nt: TGTGCCAGCAGCTTAGTTGGGGGACTGCGACAAGAGACCCAGTACTTC
d_call: NA
j_call: TRBJ2-5
v_call: TRBV7-9
clone_size: NA

cdr3_aa: CASSLGQFSNQPQHF
cdr3_nt: TGCGCCAGCAGCCTCGGACAGTTTAGCAATCAGCCCCAGCATTTT
d_call: NA
j_call: TRBJ1-5
v_call: TRBV4-1
clone_size: NA

cdr3_aa: CASIEGGSTDTQYF
cdr3_nt: TGTGCCAGTATCGAAGGGGGAAGCACAGATACGCAGTATTTT
d_call: NA
j_call: TRBJ2-3
v_call: TRBV19
clone_size: NA

cdr3_aa: CASSEGEEYHEQYF
cdr3_nt: TGTGCCAGCAGTGAAGGAGAAGAATACCACGAGCAGTACTTC
d_call: NA
j_call: TRBJ2-7
v_call: TRBV25-1
clone_size: NA

cdr3_aa: CASSLSGTSYEQYF
cdr3_nt: TGTGCCAGCAGTTTAAGCGGGACATCCTACGAGCAGTACTTC
d_call: NA
j_call: TRBJ2-7
v_call: TRBV27
clone_size: NA

cdr3_aa: CASSPGTSGGVADTQYF
cdr3_nt: TGTGCCAGCAGTCCTGGGACTAGCGGGGGGGTGGCAGATACGCAGTATTTT
d_call: TRBD2
j_call: TRBJ2-3
v_call: TRBV5-4
clone_size: NA

cdr3_aa: CASSPGTSGELFF
cdr3_nt: TGTGCCAGCAGCCCCGGGACTTCCGGGGAGCTGTTTTTT
d_call: NA
j_call: TRBJ2-2
v_call: TRBV7-9
clone_size: NA

cdr3_aa: CASSPGRGLNTEAFF
cdr3_nt: TGTGCCAGTAGTCCTGGGAGAGGCCTGAACACTGAAGCTTTCTTT
d_call: NA
j_call: TRBJ1-1
v_call: TRBV19
clone_size: NA

cdr3_aa: CASSQGGLVTGTF
cdr3_nt: TGCGCCAGCAGCCAGGGAGGATTAGTGACCGGCACCTTC
d_call: NA
j_call: TRBJ1-2
v_call: TRBV4-1
clone_size: NA

cdr3_aa: CASSEAPGYEQFF
cdr3_nt: TGTGCCAGCAGTGAAGCGCCAGGCTATGAGCAGTTCTTC
d_call: NA
j_call: TRBJ2-1
v_call: TRBV6-1
clone_size: NA

cdr3_aa: CASSLTPGSPRELFF
cdr3_nt: TGCGCCAGCAGCTTGACCCCGGGATCTCCCCGGGAGCTGTTTTTT
d_call: NA
j_call: TRBJ2-2
v_call: TRBV5-1
clone_size: NA

cdr3_aa: CASSPGQSKETQYF
cdr3_nt: TGCGCCAGCAGCCCCGGACAGTCGAAAGAGACCCAGTACTTC
d_call: NA
j_call: TRBJ2-5
v_call: TRBV5-1
clone_size: NA

cdr3_aa: CASSFPREAAFF
cdr3_nt: TGTGCCAGCAGTTTCCCCAGGGAAGCGGCTTTCTTT
d_call: NA
j_call: TRBJ1-1
v_call: TRBV6-6
clone_size: NA

cdr3_aa: CASSPGHGAGQPQHF
cdr3_nt: TGTGCCAGCAGCCCAGGACACGGCGCTGGTCAGCCCCAGCATTTT
d_call: NA
j_call: TRBJ1-5
v_call: TRBV6-5
clone_size: NA

cdr3_aa: CASRGQVVSRNTEAFF
cdr3_nt: TGTGCCAGTAGGGGGCAGGTCGTCTCCCGGAACACTGAAGCTTTCTTT
d_call: NA
j_call: TRBJ1-1
v_call: TRBV19
clone_size: NA

cdr3_aa: CASSPGQGAYEQYF
cdr3_nt: TGCGCCAGCAGCCCCGGACAGGGGGCGTACGAGCAGTACTTC
d_call: TRBD1
j_call: TRBJ2-7
v_call: TRBV4-1
clone_size: NA

cdr3_aa: CASSLVGRRKEKLFF
cdr3_nt: TGTGCCAGCAGCTTGGTCGGACGGAGGAAGGAAAAACTGTTTTTT
d_call: NA
j_call: TRBJ1-4
v_call: TRBV5-7
clone_size: NA

cdr3_aa: CASSEVTGGGSGYTF
cdr3_nt: TGTGCCAGCAGTGAAGTTACAGGGGGCGGTAGTGGCTACACCTTC
d_call: TRBD1
j_call: TRBJ1-2
v_call: TRBV6-1
clone_size: NA

cdr3_aa: CASSFGGHSYEQYF
cdr3_nt: TGTGCCAGCAGCTTCGGTGGGCACTCCTACGAGCAGTACTTC
d_call: NA
j_call: TRBJ2-7
v_call: TRBV5-4
clone_size: few

cdr3_aa: CASGPTGGLKNIQYF
cdr3_nt: TGTGCCAGCGGCCCTACAGGGGGTTTGAAAAACATTCAGTACTTC
d_call: TRBD1
j_call: TRBJ2-4
v_call: TRBV6-1
clone_size: NA

cdr3_aa: CASIPRGTGAGGYTF
cdr3_nt: TGTGCCAGCATCCCGAGGGGGACAGGGGCTGGGGGCTACACCTTC
d_call: TRBD1
j_call: TRBJ1-2
v_call: TRBV6-1
clone_size: NA

cdr3_aa: CASSLVGESNEQYF
cdr3_nt: TGTGCCAGCAGCTTAGTTGGGGAGTCGAACGAGCAGTACTTC
d_call: NA
j_call: TRBJ2-7
v_call: TRBV7-6
clone_size: NA

cdr3_aa: CASSVEEGRGEKLFF
cdr3_nt: TGTGCCAGCAGCGTAGAGGAGGGGAGAGGTGAAAAACTGTTTTTT
d_call: NA
j_call: TRBJ1-4
v_call: TRBV9
clone_size: NA

cdr3_aa: CASSEAPSWYEQYF
cdr3_nt: TGTGCCAGCAGTGAAGCCCCCAGTTGGTACGAGCAGTACTTC
d_call: NA
j_call: TRBJ2-7
v_call: TRBV6-1
clone_size: NA